This T cell receptor (beta chain) was documented in a study of human T cells and chemical hapten exposure. Findings and caveats of the study: The number of TCRs over 1 in 1000 frequency stayed unchanged after DPC.

This clonotype was counted between two and nine times. Its antigen is as yet unknown. Separate cDNA molecules received unique molecular identifiers, which the library attached to them. Original methodology: Between 23,224 and 690,600 TCRs appeared in each sample, and the median stood at around 92,000. One entry per CDR3 protein results from TCRdb running MiXCR on the RACE reads. TCRdb, rather than the study authors, made the V and J calls. The repertoire holds roughly 71,000 distinct CDR3 sequences, roughly 10% seen once, with approximately 1.5% in the top ten. Regarding time point: patch test 3, about 24 weeks after DPC sensitization. Treatment in this sample: therapeutic diphenylcyclopropenone sensitization with weekly scalp DPC. The trim removed 4 bases at V and 6 bases at J, leaving 6 bases unmatched. Germline loops: CDR1 KGHDR, CDR2 SFDVKD. The CDR3 is made up of 15 amino acids.

The TCR originated in a woman aged 50 to 60 with alopecia areata. Some clones in this sample may be carry-over from other donors' samples. The source was whole blood, collected in connection with sensitization to the hapten diphenylcyclopropenone (DPC). The chain has TRBV24-1 and TRBJ1-5, with TRBD1 identical over 9 bases. Written as DNA, the CDR3 is TGTGCCACCAGTGAAGCCGGGACAGGGTCTCAGCCCCAGCATTTT. This codes for CATSEAGTGSQPQHF.